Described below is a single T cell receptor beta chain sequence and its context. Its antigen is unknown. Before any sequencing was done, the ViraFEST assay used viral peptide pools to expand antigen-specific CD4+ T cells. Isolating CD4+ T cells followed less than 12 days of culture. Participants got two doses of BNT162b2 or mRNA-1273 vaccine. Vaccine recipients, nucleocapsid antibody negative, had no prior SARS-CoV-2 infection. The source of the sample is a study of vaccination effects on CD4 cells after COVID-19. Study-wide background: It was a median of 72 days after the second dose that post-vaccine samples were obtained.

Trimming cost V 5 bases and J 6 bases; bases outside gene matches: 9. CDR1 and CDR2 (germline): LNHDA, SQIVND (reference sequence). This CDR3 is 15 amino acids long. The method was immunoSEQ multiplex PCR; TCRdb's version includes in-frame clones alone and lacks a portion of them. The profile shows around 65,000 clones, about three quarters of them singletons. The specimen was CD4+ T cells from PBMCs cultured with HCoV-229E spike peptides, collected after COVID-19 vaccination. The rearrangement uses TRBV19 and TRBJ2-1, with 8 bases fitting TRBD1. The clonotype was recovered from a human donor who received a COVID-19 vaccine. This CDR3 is CASSRDRSLVNEQFF. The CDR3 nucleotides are TGTGCCAGTAGTCGGGACAGGTCTCTTGTCAATGAGCAGTTCTTC.